These 27 T cell receptor beta chains came from one sample sequenced in a study of blood T cell repertoires in COVID-19. TCRdb keeps only in-frame clones here, not all; method: immunoSEQ multiplex PCR. The top ten clones hold approximately 1.3% of a sample with about 380,000 clones, 87% of them seen once. Sequenced sample: PBMCs or T cells enriched from blood (not recorded which). The receptors stem from a man aged 25 to 40 who had recovered from COVID-19.

The chain joins TRBV7-8 to TRBJ1-2, with 7 bases identical to TRBD1. After removal of 2 bases from V and 3 bases from J, the junction contained 3 bases not matched to a gene. The CDR3 is made up of 14 amino acids. Germline loops: CDR1 SGHVS, CDR2 FQNEAQ. CDR3 protein: CASSLTGTDYGYTF. The DNA of the CDR3 is TGTGCCAGCAGCTTAACCGGGACAGACTATGGCTACACCTTC.

The chain uses TRBV19 and TRBJ2-1; D is perhaps TRBD2 (6 bases). The germline V gene encodes CDR1 LNHDA and CDR2 SQIVND (reference sequence). This CDR3 is built from 13 residues. V was pared by 6 bases and J by 8 bases, with 14 bases between. CDR3 sequence reads: CASRAGHYDEQFF. Written as DNA, the CDR3 is TGTGCCAGTAGGGCGGGGCATTACGATGAGCAGTTCTTC. Supplemented by reference TRBV19 and TRBJ2-1, the full variable domain reads DGGITQSPKYLFRKEGQNVTLSCEQNLNHDAMYWYRQDPGQGLRLIYYSQIVNDFQKGDIAEGYSVSREKKESFPLTVTSAQKNPTAFYLCASRAGHYDEQFFGPGTRLTVL.

V usage is TRBV7-2 and J usage is TRBJ2-3, with TRBD2 matching over 12 bases. CDR1 and CDR2 from the germline V gene are SGHTA and FQGNSA. The CDR3 loop spans 18 amino acids. The V and J ends lost 5 bases and 8 bases, in that order; junction bases with no gene match: 17. CDR3 DNA sequence: TGTGCCAGCAGCCTTCTCACTAGCGGGGGGTGGGGCGGTCGTACGCAGTATTTT. Translated, it gives CASSLLTSGGWGGRTQYF.

This rearrangement joins TRBV12-3 or TRBV12-4 to TRBJ1-1; D not certain. Trimming pared 3 bases from V and 8 bases from J, leaving 13 bases between. The CDR3 sequence is 13 residues long. CDR3 sequence reads: CASSFAQSGEAFF. The CDR3 DNA is TGTGCCAGCAGTTTCGCCCAATCCGGGGAAGCTTTCTTT.

The chain uses TRBV7-6 and TRBJ2-3, with D perhaps TRBD2 (5 bases). CDR1 and CDR2 from the germline V gene are SGHVS and FNYEAQ. The CDR3 runs to 16 residues. The V end was cut by 1 base, the J end by 4 bases, with 15 bases between. CDR3 nucleotide sequence: TGTGCCAGCAGCTTAGGAGACTATTCCCCGGCAGATACGCAGTATTTT. As protein: CASSLGDYSPADTQYF.

The rearrangement links TRBV3-1 (or the pseudogene TRBV3-2) to TRBJ1-4; unclear D gene. This CDR3 is built from 13 residues. V lost 1 base and J lost 10, with 10 bases in between. The germline CDR1 and CDR2 sequences are LGHDT and YNNKEL (reference sequence). CDR3 in amino acids: CASSQAGEGKLFF. The CDR3 DNA sequence: TGTGCCAGCAGCCAAGCCGGGGAGGGAAAACTGTTTTTT.

This chain connects TRBV6-1 to TRBJ1-2; TRBD1 is a possible D gene (5 bases). Per the germline V gene, CDR1 is MNHNS and CDR2 is SASEGT. The V and J ends lost 0 bases and 8 bases respectively, with 19 bases between them. The CDR3 has 16 residues. CDR3 in DNA: TGTGCCAGCAGTGAAGCATTCGGGGGAAATCGGGGCGGCTACACCTTC. This gives the protein CASSEAFGGNRGGYTF.

In DNA, the CDR3 is TGTGCCACCCGGAGTAGCGGGGCAAACACCGGGGAGCTGTTTTTT. Its protein product is CATRSSGANTGELFF. The chain recombines TRBV19 with TRBJ2-2; 8 bases match TRBD2. Germline assignment: CDR1 LNHDA and CDR2 SQIVND (reference sequence). The V segment lost 10 bases and the J segment 2 bases; nucleotides outside the gene matches: 9. CDR3 size: 15 residues.

This rearrangement joins TRBV7-9 to TRBJ1-2; tentative D call: TRBD1 (5 bases). CDR1 and CDR2 from the germline V gene are SEHNR and FQNEAQ (reference sequence). Trimming removed 4 bases from V and 8 bases from J, with 8 bases in between. CDR3 length: 11 amino acids. The CDR3 DNA follows: TGTGCCAGCAGCTATAGACAGGGCTACACCTTC. Residues: CASSYRQGYTF. The whole variable domain, filled in from reference TRBV7-9 and TRBJ1-2, reads DTGVSQNPRHKITKRGQNVTFRCDPISEHNRLYWYRQTLGQGPEFLTYFQNEAQLEKSRLLSDRFSAERPKGSFSTLEIQRTEQGDSAMYLCASSYRQGYTFGSGTRLTVV.

The V gene is TRBV7-9, the J gene TRBJ2-5; 11 bases agree with TRBD2. The germline CDR1 and CDR2 sequences are SEHNR and FQNEAQ (reference sequence). This CDR3 region has 15 residues. V lost 7 bases to trimming and J lost 2 bases; unmatched junction nucleotides: 6. This CDR3 reads CASNSVAGGQETQYF. As DNA, the CDR3 is TGTGCCAGCAATTCCGTAGCGGGGGGGCAAGAGACCCAGTACTTC.

The J gene is TRBJ2-5, the V gene TRBV12-3 or TRBV12-4; no definite D call. Trimming pared 6 bases from V and 2 bases from J, leaving 10 bases between. This CDR3 spans 13 amino acids. This chain's CDR3 is CASSAHKQETQYF. The DNA of the CDR3 is TGTGCCAGCAGCGCACATAAGCAAGAGACCCAGTACTTC.

The gene calls are TRBV6-5 and TRBJ1-4; D may be TRBD1 (5 bases). V was cut by 6 bases and J by 8 bases, with 13 bases left in between. CDR1 and CDR2 from the germline V gene are MNHEY and SVGAGI. The length of the CDR3 is 13 residues. The CDR3 is CASRHRRGEKLFF. The DNA for the CDR3 is TGTGCCAGCAGACACAGACGGGGGGAAAAACTGTTTTTT.

The gene calls are TRBV12-5 and TRBJ2-1, with D maybe TRBD1 (5 bases). V was trimmed by 5 bases and J by 6 bases, leaving 20 bases between them. The CDR3 covers 16 residues. Germline assignment: CDR1 LGHNT and CDR2 FRNRAP. CDR3 loop: CASGVPGAGGANEQFF. For the CDR3, the DNA is TGTGCTAGTGGTGTACCTGGGGCAGGTGGGGCCAATGAGCAGTTCTTC.

The rearrangement joins TRBV3-1 (or the pseudogene TRBV3-2) to TRBJ1-1; 7 bases align to TRBD1. The trim removed 2 bases at V and 4 bases at J, leaving 4 bases unmatched. This CDR3 region has 14 residues. From germline, CDR1 is LGHDT and CDR2 YNNKEL (reference sequence). The CDR3 protein is CASSQLQGRTEAFF. The CDR3 coding sequence is TGTGCCAGCAGCCAACTACAGGGGCGCACTGAAGCTTTCTTT.

The chain couples TRBV11-2 to TRBJ1-3; TRBD1 is a possible D gene (5 bases). V lost 0 bases to trimming and J lost 6 bases, with 21 bases between them. This CDR3 has 18 residues. The germline V gene has CDR1 SGHAT and CDR2 FQNNGV. Here the CDR3 reads CASSLDGASIGGSNTIYF. The CDR3 coding sequence is TGTGCCAGCAGCTTAGACGGGGCGTCGATCGGGGGGTCAAACACCATATATTTT.

A note on this clone: The sample carries other DNA sequences with the same CDR3. This chain joins TRBV5-1 and TRBJ1-1; a possible D gene is TRBD1 (6 bases). In germline, CDR1 is SGHRS, CDR2 YFSETQ. The CDR3 has 14 amino acids. V was pared by 2 bases and J by 2 bases, with 10 bases between. The CDR3: CASSLQGSNTEAFF. CDR3 in DNA: TGCGCCAGCAGCTTACAGGGTTCCAACACTGAAGCTTTCTTT.

The rearrangement uses TRBV6-1 and TRBJ2-4; TRBD2 agrees at 7 bases. CDR3 length: 20 residues. Germline CDR1 is MNHNS and CDR2 is SASEGT. V lost 2 bases, J lost 4 bases, and 20 bases stayed unmatched. The CDR3 spells CASSEYQLIGSGGKKNIQYF. The CDR3 nucleotides are TGTGCCAGCAGTGAATATCAGTTAATCGGGTCGGGGGGAAAAAAAAACATTCAGTACTTC.

In this sample, this clone turned up once. V and J are TRBV9 and TRBJ1-1; 10 bases fit TRBD1. Looked up from germline, CDR1 is SGDLS and CDR2 is YYNGEE. After removal of 3 bases from V and 6 bases from J, the junction contained 2 bases not matched to a gene. The CDR3 loop spans 13 amino acids. The CDR3, as DNA: TGTGCCAGCAGCGGCGGACAGGGGGCTGAAGCTTTCTTT. As protein: CASSGGQGAEAFF. Drawing the rest from reference TRBV9 and TRBJ1-1, the complete variable domain is DSGVTQTPKHLITATGQRVTLRCSPRSGDLSVYWYQQSLDQGLQFLIQYYNGEERAKGNILERFSAQQFPDLHSELNLSSLELGDSALYFCASSGGQGAEAFFGQGTRLTVV.

Remarks on this clone: Other DNA variants within this sample encode the same CDR3. The chain couples TRBV19 to TRBJ1-5, with TRBD1 identical over 8 bases. CDR3 size: 14 residues. Looked up from germline, CDR1 is LNHDA and CDR2 is SQIVND (reference sequence). J lost 4 bases, V lost 1 base, and 0 bases had no gene match. Written as DNA, the CDR3 is TGTGCCAGTAGTATAGGGACAGGGAATCAGCCCCAGCATTTT. As protein: CASSIGTGNQPQHF.

This clone was seen once. The J gene is TRBJ2-3, the V gene TRBV5-1; D is possibly TRBD2 (6 bases). The germline V and J ends were trimmed by 4 bases and 3 bases, with 15 bases remaining between them. The CDR3 is 15 amino acids. CDR1 is SGHRS and CDR2 is YFSETQ in the germline V gene. CDR3 region: CASSLRAGRTDTQYF. CDR3 coding DNA: TGCGCCAGCAGCCTGCGGGCAGGGAGGACAGATACGCAGTATTTT. The entire variable domain, with the rest obtained from reference TRBV5-1 and TRBJ2-3, is as follows: KAGVTQTPRYLIKTRGQQVTLSCSPISGHRSVSWYQQTPGQGLQFLFEYFSETQRNKGNFPGRFSGRQFSNSRSEMNVSTLELGDSALYLCASSLRAGRTDTQYFGPGTRLTVL.

The chain carries TRBV19 and TRBJ1-2; 11 bases line up with TRBD1. This CDR3 comprises 13 residues. V dropped 3 bases and J dropped 8; count of bases not matched to a gene: 2. Germline-derived CDR1 and CDR2 are LNHDA and SQIVND (reference sequence). CDR3 sequence reads: CASSMGQGGGYTF. The CDR3 DNA reads as TGTGCCAGTAGTATGGGACAGGGGGGAGGCTACACCTTC. Based on the CDR3 plus reference TRBV19 and TRBJ1-2, the full variable domain is DGGITQSPKYLFRKEGQNVTLSCEQNLNHDAMYWYRQDPGQGLRLIYYSQIVNDFQKGDIAEGYSVSREKKESFPLTVTSAQKNPTAFYLCASSMGQGGGYTFGSGTRLTVV.

The V gene is TRBV18, the J gene TRBJ2-3; tentative D call: TRBD2 (7 bases). Germline V CDR1 and CDR2: KGHSH, LQKENI. This CDR3 has 18 residues. Between the trimmed V and J ends, which lost 2 bases and 0 bases, there was a span of 18 bases. CDR3 in DNA: TGTGCCAGCTCACCAGCTAGAGGCGGGGGCCCTAGCACAGATACGCAGTATTTT. It specifies CASSPARGGGPSTDTQYF.

V and J are TRBV3-1 (or the pseudogene TRBV3-2) and TRBJ1-1; weak D call: TRBD1 (5 bases). This CDR3 has 14 residues. The V end was cut by 4 bases, the J end by 3 bases, with 12 bases between. The germline V gene has CDR1 LGHDT and CDR2 YNNKEL (reference sequence). CDR3 protein: CASSLHGGDTEAFF. Here the CDR3 DNA reads TGTGCCAGCAGCCTACATGGAGGGGACACTGAAGCTTTCTTT.

V usage is TRBV29-1 and J usage is TRBJ2-7; a weak D match, TRBD1 (7 bases). CDR3 length: 15 amino acids. V was trimmed by 4 bases and J by 2 bases, leaving 18 bases between them. CDR1 and CDR2 (germline): SQVTM, ANQGSEA. CDR3 sequence: CSVGSGAGGTYEQYF. CDR3 DNA sequence: TGCAGCGTTGGATCCGGGGCAGGGGGGACCTACGAGCAGTACTTC.

The chain has TRBV12-5 and TRBJ1-2; no firm D call. Trimming stripped 1 base from V and 8 bases from J, with 5 bases between. CDR3 length: 11 residues. Germline lookup yields CDR1 LGHNT and CDR2 FRNRAP. CDR3 region: CASGLGHGYTF. CDR3 bases: TGTGCTAGTGGTTTGGGACACGGCTACACCTTC.

This chain connects TRBV9 to TRBJ1-3; perhaps TRBD1 as D (5 bases). Germline CDR1 and CDR2: SGDLS and YYNGEE. V was clipped by 2 bases and J by 0 bases, with 9 bases between them. The CDR3 is 15 residues long. DNA for the CDR3: TGTGCCAGCAGCGTTACAGGTGACTCTGGAAACACCATATATTTT. Protein product: CASSVTGDSGNTIYF. The full variable domain, its missing parts supplied by reference TRBV9 and TRBJ1-3, is DSGVTQTPKHLITATGQRVTLRCSPRSGDLSVYWYQQSLDQGLQFLIQYYNGEERAKGNILERFSAQQFPDLHSELNLSSLELGDSALYFCASSVTGDSGNTIYFGEGSWLTVV.

This chain links TRBV27 with TRBJ2-3; 11 positions agree with TRBD2. Germline trimming cut 7 bases from V and 5 bases from J; bases unmatched to any gene: 8. This CDR3 has 15 amino acids. The germline CDR1 and CDR2 sequences are MNHEY and SMNVEV (reference sequence). The CDR3 nucleotides read TGTGCCAGCACCTCGGCACTAGCGGGGGTAGATACGCAGTATTTT. This gives the protein CASTSALAGVDTQYF.